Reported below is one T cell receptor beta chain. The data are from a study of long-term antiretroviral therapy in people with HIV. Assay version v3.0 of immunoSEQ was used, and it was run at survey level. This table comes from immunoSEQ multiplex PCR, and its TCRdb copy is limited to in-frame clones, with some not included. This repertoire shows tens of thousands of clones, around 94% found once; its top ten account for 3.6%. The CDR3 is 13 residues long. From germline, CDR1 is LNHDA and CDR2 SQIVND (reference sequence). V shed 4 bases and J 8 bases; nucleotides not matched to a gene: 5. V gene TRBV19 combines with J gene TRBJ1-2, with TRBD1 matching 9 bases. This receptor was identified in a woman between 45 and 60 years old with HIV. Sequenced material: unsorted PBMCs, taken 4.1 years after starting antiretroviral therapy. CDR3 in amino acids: CASSRDREDGYTF. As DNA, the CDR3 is TGTGCCAGTAGTAGGGACAGGGAAGACGGCTACACCTTC.